There are a few counts of the clone carrying this TCR beta chain. Its antigen is as yet unknown. This record comes from a study of response to subunit inactivated influenza vaccine. Using its own MiXCR run on the RT-PCR reads, TCRdb lists one record per CDR3 protein. Among about 780,000 distinct CDR3 sequences listed, approximately 17% were seen once. Study findings and constraints: Authors proposed each seasonal influenza vaccination draws in few new T cells.

V gave up 2 bases and J gave up 2 bases, with 10 bases separating them. This CDR3 has 15 amino acids. CDR1 LNHDA and CDR2 SQIVND come from the germline V gene (reference sequence). The chain joins TRBV19 to TRBJ1-5, with D hard to call. The sequencing used PBMCs from blood, collected about 5 days after vaccination. The source is a man in his fifties or sixties who received an inactivated influenza vaccine. CDR3 sequence reads: CASSISWGGNQPQHF. As DNA, the CDR3 is TGTGCCAGTAGTATAAGTTGGGGAGGCAATCAGCCCCAGCATTTT.